The text below deals with one TCR beta chain. The CDR3 loop spans 12 amino acids. Germline values: CDR1 SQVTM, CDR2 ANQGSEA. The sample is drawn from a study of OX40 agonist ivuxolimab in advanced cancers. Study information: Patients with hepatocellular carcinoma, melanoma, renal cell or head and neck cancer made up the dose-escalation patients.

Here immunoSEQ multiplex PCR was the method, and the copy in TCRdb shows in-frame clones only, minus some. The sample lists 70,000 to 75,000 clones; roughly 82% were seen once. This clonotype was obtained from an adult with an advanced solid tumor such as melanoma, head and neck, liver or kidney cancer. Source: CD4+ or CD8+ T cells sorted from blood, taken in a trial of the OX40 agonist ivuxolimab. The V call is TRBV29-1, the J call TRBJ1-1, with D hard to call. The CDR3 nucleotides are TGCACCGCCGGACTGATGAACACTGAAGCTTTCTTT. This encodes CTAGLMNTEAFF.